This T cell receptor beta chain was captured in a study of T cell responses to AZD1222 COVID-19 vaccine. Study-wide results and limits: Repertoire sampling happened only post peak T cell response.

The V gene lost 1 base and the J gene lost 3 bases, with 12 bases spanning the gap. CDR3 length: 16 residues. The germline V gene encodes CDR1 MGHDK and CDR2 SYGVNS. Generated by immunoSEQ multiplex PCR, the TCRdb table keeps only in-frame clones and is missing some. The sample lists 50,000 to 65,000 clones; 86% were seen once. In regard to this clone: Its antigen is unidentified.

The specimen was peripheral blood, collected 28 days after the second AZD1222 dose. This chain links TRBV25-1 with TRBJ2-2; unclear D gene. This TCR came from an adult who received the AZD1222 COVID-19 vaccine. The CDR3 DNA reads as TGTGCCAGCAGTGAATTAGGTCTACCGCACACCGGGGAGCTGTTTTTT. This encodes CASSELGLPHTGELFF.